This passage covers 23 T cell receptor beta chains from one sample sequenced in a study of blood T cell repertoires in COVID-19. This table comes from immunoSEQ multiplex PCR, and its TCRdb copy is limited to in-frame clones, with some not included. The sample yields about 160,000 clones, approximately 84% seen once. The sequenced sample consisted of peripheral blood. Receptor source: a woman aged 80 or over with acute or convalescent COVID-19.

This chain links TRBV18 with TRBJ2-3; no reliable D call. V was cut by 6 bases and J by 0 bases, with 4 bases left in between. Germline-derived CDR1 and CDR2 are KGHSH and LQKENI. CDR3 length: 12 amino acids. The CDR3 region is CASSSSTDTQYF. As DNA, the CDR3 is TGTGCCAGCTCCTCTAGCACAGATACGCAGTATTTT.

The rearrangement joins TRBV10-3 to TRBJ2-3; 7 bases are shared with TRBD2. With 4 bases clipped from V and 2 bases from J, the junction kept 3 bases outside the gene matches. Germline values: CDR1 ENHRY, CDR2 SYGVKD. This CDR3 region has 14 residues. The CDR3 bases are TGTGCCATCAGTGTTCTAGCGGTCACAGATACGCAGTATTTT. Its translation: CAISVLAVTDTQYF.

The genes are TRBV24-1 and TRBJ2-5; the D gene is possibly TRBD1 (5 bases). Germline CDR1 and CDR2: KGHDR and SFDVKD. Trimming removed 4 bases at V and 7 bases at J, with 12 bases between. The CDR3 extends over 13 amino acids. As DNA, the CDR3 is TGTGCCACCAGTGACTTTACAGGCCGGACCCAGTACTTC. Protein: CATSDFTGRTQYF.

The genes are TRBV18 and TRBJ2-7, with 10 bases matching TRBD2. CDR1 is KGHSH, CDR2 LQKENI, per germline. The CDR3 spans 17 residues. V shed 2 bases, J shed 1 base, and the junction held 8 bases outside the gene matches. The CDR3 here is CASSPFLAGDRSYEQYF. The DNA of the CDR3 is TGTGCCAGCTCACCATTCCTAGCGGGAGACAGGTCCTACGAGCAGTACTTC.

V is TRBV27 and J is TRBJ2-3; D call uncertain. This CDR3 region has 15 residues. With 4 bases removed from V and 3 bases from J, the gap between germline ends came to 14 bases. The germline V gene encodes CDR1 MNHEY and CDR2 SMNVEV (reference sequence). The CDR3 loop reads CASSYLPSWTDTQYF. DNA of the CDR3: TGTGCCAGCAGTTACTTACCCTCGTGGACAGATACGCAGTATTTT.

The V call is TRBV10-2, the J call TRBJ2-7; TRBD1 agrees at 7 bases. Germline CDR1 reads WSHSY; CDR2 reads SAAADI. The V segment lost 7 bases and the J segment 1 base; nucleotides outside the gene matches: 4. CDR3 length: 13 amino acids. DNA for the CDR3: TGCGCCAGCATCGGGACAGATTCCTACGAGCAGTACTTC. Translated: CASIGTDSYEQYF.

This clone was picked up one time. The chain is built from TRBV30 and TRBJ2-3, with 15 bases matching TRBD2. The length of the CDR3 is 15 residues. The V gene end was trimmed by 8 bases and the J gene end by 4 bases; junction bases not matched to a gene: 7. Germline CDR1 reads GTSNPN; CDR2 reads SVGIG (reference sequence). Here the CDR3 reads CARGLAGGPADTQYF. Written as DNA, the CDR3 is TGTGCCCGAGGACTAGCGGGAGGGCCAGCAGATACGCAGTATTTT.

The CDR3 protein is CAWSVNRGSYGYTF. The CDR3 region has the DNA TGTGCCTGGAGTGTAAACAGGGGGAGCTATGGCTACACCTTC. This chain connects TRBV30 to TRBJ1-2; 8 positions agree with TRBD1. Germline assignment: CDR1 GTSNPN and CDR2 SVGIG (reference sequence). Trimming at V came to 0 bases and at J to 4 bases, leaving 4 bases not matched to a gene. CDR3 length: 14 amino acids. Combining the CDR3 with reference TRBV30 and TRBJ1-2 gives the whole variable domain SQTIHQWPATLVQPVGSPLSLECTVEGTSNPNLYWYRQAAGRGLQLLFYSVGIGQISSEVPQNLSASRPQDRQFILSSKKLLLSDSGFYLCAWSVNRGSYGYTFGSGTRLTVV.

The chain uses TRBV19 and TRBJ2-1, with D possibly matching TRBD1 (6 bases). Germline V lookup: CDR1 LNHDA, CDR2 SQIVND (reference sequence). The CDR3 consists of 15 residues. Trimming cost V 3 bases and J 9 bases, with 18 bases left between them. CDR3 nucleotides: TGTGCCAGTAGTATGGGCCAGGGGCAATGGAGTGAGCAGTTCTTC. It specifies CASSMGQGQWSEQFF.

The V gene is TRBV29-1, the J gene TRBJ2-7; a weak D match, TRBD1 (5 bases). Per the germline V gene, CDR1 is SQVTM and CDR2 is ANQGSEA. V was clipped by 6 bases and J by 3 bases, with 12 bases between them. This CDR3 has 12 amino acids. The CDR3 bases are TGCAGCGTGCTTTCAGGGTTCTACGAGCAGTACTTC. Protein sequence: CSVLSGFYEQYF.

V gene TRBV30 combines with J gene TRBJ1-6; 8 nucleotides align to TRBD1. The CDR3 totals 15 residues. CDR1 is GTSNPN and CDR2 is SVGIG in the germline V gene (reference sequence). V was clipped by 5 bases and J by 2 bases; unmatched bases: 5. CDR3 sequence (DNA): TGTGCCTGGGGACAGGGTACCACCTATAATTCACCCCTCCACTTT. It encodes CAWGQGTTYNSPLHF.

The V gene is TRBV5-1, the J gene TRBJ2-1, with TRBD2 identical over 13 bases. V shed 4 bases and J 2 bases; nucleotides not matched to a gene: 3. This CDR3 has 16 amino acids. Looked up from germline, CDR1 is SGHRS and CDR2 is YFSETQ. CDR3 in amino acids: CASSGTSGVTYNEQFF. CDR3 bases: TGCGCCAGCAGCGGGACTAGCGGGGTTACCTACAATGAGCAGTTCTTC.

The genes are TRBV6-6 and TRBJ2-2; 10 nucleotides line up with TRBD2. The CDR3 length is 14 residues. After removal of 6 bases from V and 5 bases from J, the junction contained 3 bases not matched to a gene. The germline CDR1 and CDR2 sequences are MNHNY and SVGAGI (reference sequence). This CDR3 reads CASRPTSGTGELFF. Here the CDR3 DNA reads TGTGCCAGCAGACCGACTAGCGGGACCGGGGAGCTGTTTTTT.

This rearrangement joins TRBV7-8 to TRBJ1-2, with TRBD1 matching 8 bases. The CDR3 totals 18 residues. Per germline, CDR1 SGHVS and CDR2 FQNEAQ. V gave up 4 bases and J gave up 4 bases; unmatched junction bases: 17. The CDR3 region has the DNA TGTGCCAGCAGCTCATCCATTCGGACAGGGAATGTGGTCTATGGCTACACCTTC. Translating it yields CASSSSIRTGNVVYGYTF. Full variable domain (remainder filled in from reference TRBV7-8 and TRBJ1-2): GAGVSQSPRYKVAKRGQDVALRCDPISGHVSLFWYQQALGQGPEFLTYFQNEAQLDKSGLPSDRFFAERPEGSVSTLKIQRTQQEDSAVYLCASSSSIRTGNVVYGYTFGSGTRLTVV.

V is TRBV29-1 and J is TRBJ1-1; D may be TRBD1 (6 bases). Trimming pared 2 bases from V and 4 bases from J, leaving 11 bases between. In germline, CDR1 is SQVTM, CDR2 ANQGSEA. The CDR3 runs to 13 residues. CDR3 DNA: TGCAGCGTTGAACGGACAGCGGCCACTGAAGCTTTCTTT. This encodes CSVERTAATEAFF.

The CDR3 reads CASSTRYTDTQYF. CDR3 DNA: TGCGCCAGCAGCACCAGGTACACAGATACGCAGTATTTT. The chain carries TRBV5-1 and TRBJ2-3; D not resolved. Germline CDR1 SGHRS, CDR2 YFSETQ. This CDR3 has 13 residues. The V and J ends lost 4 bases and 2 bases respectively, with 8 bases between them.

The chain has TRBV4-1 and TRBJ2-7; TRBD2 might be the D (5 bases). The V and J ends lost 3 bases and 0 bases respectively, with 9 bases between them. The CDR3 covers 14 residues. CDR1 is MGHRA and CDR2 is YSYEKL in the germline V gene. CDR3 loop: CASSQWTDSYEQYF. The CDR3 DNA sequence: TGCGCCAGCAGCCAGTGGACTGACTCCTACGAGCAGTACTTC.

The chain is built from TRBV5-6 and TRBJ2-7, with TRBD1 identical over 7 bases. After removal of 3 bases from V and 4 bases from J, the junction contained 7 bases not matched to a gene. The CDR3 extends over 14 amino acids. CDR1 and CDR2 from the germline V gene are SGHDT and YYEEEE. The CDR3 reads CASSSRTGEYEQYF. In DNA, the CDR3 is TGTGCCAGCAGCTCCCGGACAGGAGAGTACGAGCAGTACTTC.

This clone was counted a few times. Written as DNA, the CDR3 is TGCGCCAGCAGCCCTACTCTGACAGGTTCTAACTATGGCTACACCTTC. Amino acid sequence: CASSPTLTGSNYGYTF. V and J are TRBV4-1 and TRBJ1-2; D might be TRBD1 (6 bases). Trimming stripped 4 bases from V and 0 bases from J, with 15 bases between. Germline V gene lookup returns CDR1 MGHRA and CDR2 YSYEKL. This CDR3 region has 16 residues.

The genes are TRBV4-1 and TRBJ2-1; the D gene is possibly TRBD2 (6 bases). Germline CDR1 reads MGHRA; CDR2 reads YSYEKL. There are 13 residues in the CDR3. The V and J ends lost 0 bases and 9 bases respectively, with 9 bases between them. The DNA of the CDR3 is TGCGCCAGCAGCCAAGAGGCAGCGGGTGAGCAGTTCTTC. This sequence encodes CASSQEAAGEQFF.

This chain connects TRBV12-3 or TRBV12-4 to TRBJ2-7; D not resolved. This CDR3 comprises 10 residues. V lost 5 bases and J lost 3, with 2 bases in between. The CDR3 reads CASSLYEQYF. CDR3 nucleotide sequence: TGTGCCAGCAGTCTCTACGAGCAGTACTTC.

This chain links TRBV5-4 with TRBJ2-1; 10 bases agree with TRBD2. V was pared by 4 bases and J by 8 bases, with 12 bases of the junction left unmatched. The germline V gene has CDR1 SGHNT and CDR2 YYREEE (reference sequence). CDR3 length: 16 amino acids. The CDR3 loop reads CASSPGAASGSHEQFF. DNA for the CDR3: TGTGCCAGCAGCCCGGGGGCGGCTAGCGGGAGCCATGAGCAGTTCTTC.

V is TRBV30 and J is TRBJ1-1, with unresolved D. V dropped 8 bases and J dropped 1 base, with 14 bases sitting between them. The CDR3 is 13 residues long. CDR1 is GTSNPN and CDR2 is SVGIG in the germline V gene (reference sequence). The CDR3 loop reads CARLGEGNTEAFF. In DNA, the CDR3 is TGTGCCCGGCTCGGGGAAGGGAACACTGAAGCTTTCTTT.